A selection of T cell receptor beta chains follows, all from one sample in a study of molecular identifiers for immune sequencing clone quantification. TCRdb redid the calling of the PCR reads with MiXCR, one entry per CDR3 protein. The data hold more than 250,000 distinct CDR3 sequences, with over 20% observed a single time. Material: naive CD8+ T cells from blood, with Jurkat cell RNA spiked in. The origin of the receptors is a human donor in good health. Some libraries in this study had Jurkat cell RNA spiked in. Each CDR3 is given with its conserved first and last residue. Fields, in order: J gene, D gene, V gene, clone size, CDR3 length, CDR3 protein, CDR3 DNA. The D gene is left open where the match is weak. Size is omitted from some rows. Given values are once, few, many or a class for expanded clones.

TRBJ1-3 | NA | TRBV27 | many | 14 | CASSFGGSGNTIYF | TGTGCCAGCAGTTTCGGGGGTTCTGGAAACACCATATATTTT
TRBJ2-5 | TRBD1 | TRBV12-3/TRBV12-4 | many | 15 | CASSPRDRGLETQYF | TGTGCCAGCAGTCCCCGGGACAGGGGGTTGGAGACCCAGTACTTC
TRBJ2-7 | NA | TRBV28 | many | 14 | CASSYRAQPYEQYF | TGTGCCAGCAGTTACAGGGCCCAACCCTACGAGCAGTACTTC
TRBJ1-2 | NA | TRBV27 | few | 15 | CASKVSGYPNYGYTF | TGTGCCAGCAAAGTCTCAGGGTACCCTAACTATGGCTACACCTTC
TRBJ2-1 | NA | TRBV21-1 | many | 16 | CASRQSSGSGINEQFF | TGTGCCAGCAGACAATCTAGCGGTAGTGGGATCAATGAGCAGTTCTTC
TRBJ2-6 | TRBD2 | TRBV14 | few | 18 | CASPPTSGGRAGANVLTF | TGTGCCAGTCCCCCAACTAGCGGGGGGCGGGCTGGGGCCAACGTCCTGACTTTC
TRBJ1-1 | TRBD1 | TRBV29-1 | many | 15 | CSVAGTGVMNTEAFF | TGCAGCGTAGCCGGGACAGGGGTCATGAACACTGAAGCTTTCTTT
TRBJ1-1 | NA | TRBV3-1 | NA | 13 | CASRDRAGTEAFF | TGTGCCAGCAGAGATAGGGCGGGCACTGAAGCTTTCTTT
TRBJ1-4 | NA | TRBV4-1 | NA | 16 | CTSSQAPGYMSEKLFF | TGCACCAGCAGCCAAGCCCCTGGCTATATGAGTGAAAAACTGTTTTTT
TRBJ1-6 | NA | TRBV2 | NA | 15 | CASMGSSSYNSPLHF | TGTGCCAGCATGGGGTCGAGCTCCTATAATTCACCCCTCCACTTT
TRBJ2-2 | NA | TRBV28 | many | 16 | CASSPSGRPVTGELFF | TGTGCCAGCAGTCCCTCCGGGCGCCCCGTCACCGGGGAGCTGTTTTTT
TRBJ1-6 | NA | TRBV20-1 | few | 14 | CSAGGDANNSPLHF | TGCAGTGCCGGAGGAGACGCTAATAATTCACCCCTCCACTTT
TRBJ2-7 | TRBD2 | TRBV20-1 | many | 15 | CSAKSGSGPLYEQYF | TGCAGTGCAAAGAGCGGGAGTGGCCCGCTTTACGAGCAGTACTTC
TRBJ2-2 | TRBD1 | TRBV27 | many | 14 | CASSLRGPLGELFF | TGTGCCAGCAGTTTAAGGGGGCCTCTCGGGGAGCTGTTTTTT
TRBJ1-1 | TRBD1 | TRBV2 | few | 13 | CATQGAIDTEAFF | TGTGCCACCCAGGGGGCTATAGACACTGAAGCTTTCTTT
TRBJ2-1 | NA | TRBV11-3 | many | 15 | CASSQRQGAYNEQFF | TGTGCCAGCAGCCAGAGGCAGGGAGCATACAATGAGCAGTTCTTC
TRBJ2-3 | TRBD2 | TRBV6-2/TRBV6-3 | many | 13 | CASSYPGGDTQYF | TGTGCCAGCAGTTACCCGGGAGGAGATACGCAGTATTTT
TRBJ2-5 | NA | TRBV7-2 | many | 16 | CASSQGPPGNQETQYF | TGTGCCAGCAGCCAGGGGCCGCCAGGGAACCAAGAGACCCAGTACTTC
TRBJ2-1 | NA | TRBV11-2 | NA | 15 | CASSHRAITYNEQFF | TGTGCCAGCAGCCACCGGGCGATCACCTACAATGAGCAGTTCTTC
TRBJ2-1 | NA | TRBV29-1 | NA | 14 | CSVVDQSSYNEQFF | TGCAGCGTTGTAGACCAGAGCTCCTACAATGAGCAGTTCTTC
TRBJ2-4 | TRBD2 | TRBV19 | few | 16 | CASSSGGGTTKNIQYF | TGTGCCAGTAGTAGCGGTGGGGGGACTACGAAAAACATTCAGTACTTC
TRBJ2-7 | NA | TRBV19 | few | 13 | CASSIVGVDEQYF | TGTGCCAGTAGTATAGTTGGGGTTGACGAGCAGTACTTC